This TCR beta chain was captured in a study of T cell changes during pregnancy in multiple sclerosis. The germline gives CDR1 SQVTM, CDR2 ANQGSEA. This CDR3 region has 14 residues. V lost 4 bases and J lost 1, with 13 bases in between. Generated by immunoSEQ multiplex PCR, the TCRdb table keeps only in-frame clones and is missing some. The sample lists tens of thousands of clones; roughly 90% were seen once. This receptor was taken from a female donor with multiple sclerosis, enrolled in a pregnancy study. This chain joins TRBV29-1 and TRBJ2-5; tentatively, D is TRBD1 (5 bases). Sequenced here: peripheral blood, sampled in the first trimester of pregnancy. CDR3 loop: CSVARQLTQETQYF. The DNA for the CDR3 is TGCAGCGTTGCAAGACAGCTAACCCAAGAGACCCAGTACTTC.